This T cell receptor (beta chain) comes out of a study of human T cells and chemical hapten exposure. The CDR3 runs to 14 residues. V shed 2 bases and J 7 bases; nucleotides not matched to a gene: 8. The germline V gene encodes CDR1 SNHLY and CDR2 FYNNEI. Regarding time point: patch test 2, 6 weeks after DPC sensitization. Treatment here: therapeutic diphenylcyclopropenone sensitization with weekly scalp DPC. Donors, patients with alopecia ranging from 18 to 70 years old and judged suitable for DPC, provided samples. TCRdb analysed the RACE reads with MiXCR anew, one entry per CDR3 protein. The sample yields tens of thousands of distinct CDR3 sequences, approximately 3.4% seen once. Study results and caveats: Sensitizing to DPC left TCRs with a frequency above 1 in 1000 unaltered. Donors in the study had alopecia, meaning their immune response may differ from healthy people's.

A word on this clonotype: Antigen: not known.

The chain recombines TRBV2 with TRBJ2-7; TRBD2 aligns across 7 bases. Sequencing used whole blood, obtained in connection with sensitization to the hapten diphenylcyclopropenone (DPC). This TCR was sampled from a man in his forties with alopecia areata. Some clones in this sample may be carry-over from other donors' samples. The CDR3: CASSELAEVGEQYF. CDR3 nucleotides: TGTGCCAGCAGTGAACTAGCGGAAGTGGGGGAGCAGTACTTC.